This T cell receptor beta chain comes out of a study of CD8+ T cells in alopecia areata. The overall study: Treatment comprised oral tofacitinib, 5 to 10 mg twice daily, in treated patients. Patients took tofacitinib for 6 to 18 months, followed by 6 drug-free months.

The study's findings and limits: Tofacitinib significantly reduced both scalp clonality and expanded CD8+ clones among the top 100.

Comment on this clone: Its cognate antigen is unknown. This specimen includes other DNA sequences encoding the same CDR3.

TCR sequencing used cDNA made by reverse transcription of extracted RNA. Generated by immunoSEQ multiplex PCR, the TCRdb table keeps only in-frame clones and is missing some. This table has 150,000 to 250,000 clones, 58% appearing once. Trimming shortened V by 5 bases and J by 2 bases, and 9 bases separated the two germline ends. This CDR3 has 13 amino acids. Germline CDR1 reads SGHTA; CDR2 reads FQGNSA. Indicated treatment: oral pan-JAK inhibitor, 5-10 mg twice daily. The TCR was taken from a human donor with alopecia areata. The sequences come from CD4+ T cells sorted from blood, collected at week 24, from a patient treated with tofacitinib. V is TRBV7-2 and J is TRBJ1-2, with no clear D. Here the CDR3 reads CASSRTGNYGYTF. Written as DNA, the CDR3 is TGTGCCAGCAGCCGAACCGGGAACTATGGCTACACCTTC.